The next 10 T cell receptor beta chains were all read from a single sample in a study of shared clonotypes between healthy human individuals. The method was immunoSEQ multiplex PCR; TCRdb's version includes in-frame clones alone and lacks a portion of them. The sample has around 1,900,000 clones, just under 95% seen once. Positively selected for CCR7, the CD45RO-negative cells used as naive CD8 cells excluded terminally differentiated effector memory CD45RA+ cells. Sequenced sample: naive CD8+ T cells from PBMCs. All receptors derive from a man aged 18 to 30 in good health. Some clones in this sample may be carry-over from other donors' samples.

The chain links TRBV28 to TRBJ2-7; tentatively, D is TRBD1 (6 bases). The CDR3 is made up of 14 amino acids. Between the trimmed V and J ends, which lost 2 bases and 3 bases, there was a span of 11 bases. CDR1 is MDHEN, CDR2 SYDVKM, per germline. The CDR3 is CASSLTGRVYEQYF. The DNA for the CDR3 is TGTGCCAGCAGTTTAACAGGGAGAGTCTACGAGCAGTACTTC.

The chain has TRBV4-1 and TRBJ2-7; 7 bases agree with TRBD1. Trimming cost V 2 bases and J 5 bases; bases outside gene matches: 9. The CDR3 is made up of 15 amino acids. In germline, CDR1 is MGHRA, CDR2 YSYEKL. The DNA of the CDR3 is TGCGCCAGCAGCCAACTCTTAGGACAGGCGGACGAGCAGTACTTC. Amino acids: CASSQLLGQADEQYF.

This clone was seen once. The chain recombines TRBV29-1 with TRBJ1-2, with D maybe TRBD1 (6 bases). Trimming removed 3 bases at V and 5 bases at J, with 13 bases between. This CDR3 comprises 13 residues. The germline V gene has CDR1 SQVTM and CDR2 ANQGSEA. The CDR3 region is CSVDLDRSYGYTF. The DNA of the CDR3 is TGCAGCGTTGATCTAGACAGGAGTTATGGCTACACCTTC.

The chain is built from TRBV19 and TRBJ2-7; D might be TRBD2 (6 bases). CDR1 and CDR2 from the germline V gene are LNHDA and SQIVND (reference sequence). V lost 3 bases to trimming and J lost 0 bases, with 6 bases between them. CDR3 size: 13 residues. CDR3 DNA sequence: TGTGCCAGTAGTATGACTAGCTCCTACGAGCAGTACTTC. It is translated as CASSMTSSYEQYF.

V usage is TRBV9 and J usage is TRBJ2-5; D perhaps matches TRBD2 (6 bases). This CDR3 comprises 16 residues. V lost 2 bases and J lost 5, with 19 bases in between. From germline, CDR1 is SGDLS and CDR2 YYNGEE. The CDR3 here is CASSVAMAAGRETQYF. The CDR3 DNA follows: TGTGCCAGCAGCGTTGCCATGGCAGCGGGTCGGGAGACCCAGTACTTC.

V usage is TRBV7-9 and J usage is TRBJ2-1; the D gene is possibly TRBD1 (7 bases). V lost 3 bases, J lost 8 bases, and 14 bases lay in between. CDR3 length equals 14 residues. Germline V gives CDR1 SEHNR, CDR2 FQNEAQ (reference sequence). CDR3 loop: CASSFVDRDYEQFF. The CDR3 nucleotides read TGTGCCAGCAGCTTTGTCGACAGGGACTATGAGCAGTTCTTC.

This clone was counted a single time. This chain uses TRBV30 with TRBJ2-2; D is unclear. This CDR3 is built from 13 residues. V lost 3 bases, J lost 0 bases, and 5 bases lay in between. CDR1 and CDR2 from the germline V gene are GTSNPN and SVGIG (reference sequence). The CDR3: CAWRQTNTGELFF. CDR3 coding DNA: TGTGCCTGGAGACAGACGAACACCGGGGAGCTGTTTTTT. Looking up the rest from reference TRBV30 and TRBJ2-2 gives the full variable domain: SQTIHQWPATLVQPVGSPLSLECTVEGTSNPNLYWYRQAAGRGLQLLFYSVGIGQISSEVPQNLSASRPQDRQFILSSKKLLLSDSGFYLCAWRQTNTGELFFGEGSRLTVL.

This chain joins TRBV9 and TRBJ2-1; TRBD1 aligns across 9 bases. The V and J ends lost 0 bases and 8 bases, in that order; junction bases with no gene match: 6. The germline CDR1 and CDR2 sequences are SGDLS and YYNGEE. The CDR3 is 15 residues long. The CDR3 reads CASSVEGTGSDEQFF. CDR3 nucleotides: TGTGCCAGCAGCGTAGAGGGGACAGGGAGCGATGAGCAGTTCTTC.

This chain's CDR3 is CAISDGTVTYEQYF. As DNA, the CDR3 is TGTGCCATCAGTGATGGGACGGTGACCTACGAGCAGTACTTC. The V gene is TRBV10-3, the J gene TRBJ2-7; D possibly matches TRBD1 or TRBD2 (5 bases each). The CDR3 consists of 14 residues. The germline V gene encodes CDR1 ENHRY and CDR2 SYGVKD. V shed 3 bases and J shed 2 bases, with 11 bases lying between them.

The chain links TRBV6-5 to TRBJ1-3; a possible D gene is TRBD1 (6 bases). The CDR3 has 15 amino acids. Per the germline V gene, CDR1 is MNHEY and CDR2 is SVGAGI. Between the trimmed V and J ends, which lost 4 bases and 8 bases, there was a span of 18 bases. In nucleotides, the CDR3 is TGTGCCAGCAGTTCCCTCGAGGGGGGAGAATACACCATATATTTT. Translating it yields CASSSLEGGEYTIYF.